This TCR beta chain was sequenced during a study of cytomegalovirus exposure and HLA in healthy donors. The wider study: The 90 to 150 validation repertoires used the same platform as the approximately 670 first-cohort repertoires, a later analysis reported.

Findings and limits, study-wide: There were around 160 TCR beta chains listed as cytomegalovirus-associated. The finding came from a later analysis; first-cohort TCR clusters tended to co-occur in the roughly 110 validation repertoires.

This clone was detected only once. Its target is unknown. The trim removed 4 bases at V and 0 bases at J, leaving 9 bases unmatched. The CDR3 has 16 amino acids. CDR1 and CDR2 (germline): SGHDT, YYEEEE. The donors belonged to the roughly 130-subject validation cohort, separate from the roughly 670-subject first cohort. The protocol was immunoSEQ multiplex PCR, while the TCRdb copy is restricted to in-frame clones and leaves out a portion. The repertoire holds 200,000 to 250,000 clones, with around four fifths as singletons. The chain carries TRBV5-6 and TRBJ1-2; TRBD1 agrees at 7 bases. The sequence was obtained from a woman between 18 and 30 years old in good health and CMV-seronegative. The material sequenced was PBMCs. In DNA form, the CDR3 reads TGTGCCAGCAGCCCCGGGACAGCCAGAGCTAACTATGGCTACACCTTC. It codes for CASSPGTARANYGYTF.